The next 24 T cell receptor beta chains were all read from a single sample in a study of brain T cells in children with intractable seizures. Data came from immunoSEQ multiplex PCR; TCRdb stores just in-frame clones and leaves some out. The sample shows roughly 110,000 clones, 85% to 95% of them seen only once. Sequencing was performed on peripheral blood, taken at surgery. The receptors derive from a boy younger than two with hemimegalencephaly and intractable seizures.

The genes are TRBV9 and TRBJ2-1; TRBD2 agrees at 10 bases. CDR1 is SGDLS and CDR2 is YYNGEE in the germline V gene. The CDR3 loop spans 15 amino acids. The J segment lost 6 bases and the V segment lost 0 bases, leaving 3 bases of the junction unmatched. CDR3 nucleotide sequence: TGTGCCAGCAGCGTAGATGCTAGCGGGAGCAATGAGCAGTTCTTC. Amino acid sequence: CASSVDASGSNEQFF.

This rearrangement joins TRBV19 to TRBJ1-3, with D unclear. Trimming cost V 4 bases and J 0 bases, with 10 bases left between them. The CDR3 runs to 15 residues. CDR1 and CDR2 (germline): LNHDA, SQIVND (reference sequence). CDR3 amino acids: CASSTFPYSGNTIYF. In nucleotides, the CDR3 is TGTGCCAGTAGTACCTTTCCCTACTCTGGAAACACCATATATTTT.

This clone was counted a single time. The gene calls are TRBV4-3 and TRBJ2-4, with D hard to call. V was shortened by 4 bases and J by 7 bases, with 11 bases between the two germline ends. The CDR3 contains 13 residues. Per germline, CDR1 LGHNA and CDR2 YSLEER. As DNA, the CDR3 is TGCGCCAGCAGCCCCACCGCCGGGAACATTCAGTACTTC. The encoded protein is CASSPTAGNIQYF.

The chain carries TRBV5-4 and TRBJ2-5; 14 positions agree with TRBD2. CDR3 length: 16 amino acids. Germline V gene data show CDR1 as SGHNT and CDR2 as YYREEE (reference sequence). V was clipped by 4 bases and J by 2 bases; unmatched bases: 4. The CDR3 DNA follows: TGTGCCAGCAGCCACGGGACTAGCGGGAGACAAGAGACCCAGTACTTC. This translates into CASSHGTSGRQETQYF.

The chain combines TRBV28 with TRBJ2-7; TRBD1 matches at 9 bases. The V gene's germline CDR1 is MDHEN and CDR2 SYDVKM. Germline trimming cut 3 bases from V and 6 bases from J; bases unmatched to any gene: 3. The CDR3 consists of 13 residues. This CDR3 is CASSFRDRVEQYF. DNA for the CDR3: TGTGCCAGCAGTTTCCGGGACAGGGTCGAGCAGTACTTC.

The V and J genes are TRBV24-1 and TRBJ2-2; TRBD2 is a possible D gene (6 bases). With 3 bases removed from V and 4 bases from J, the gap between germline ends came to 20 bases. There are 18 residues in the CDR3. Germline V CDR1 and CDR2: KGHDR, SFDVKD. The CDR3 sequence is CATSDPRSGVGGTGELFF. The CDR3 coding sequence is TGTGCCACCAGTGATCCCCGTTCGGGGGTGGGAGGCACCGGGGAGCTGTTTTTT.

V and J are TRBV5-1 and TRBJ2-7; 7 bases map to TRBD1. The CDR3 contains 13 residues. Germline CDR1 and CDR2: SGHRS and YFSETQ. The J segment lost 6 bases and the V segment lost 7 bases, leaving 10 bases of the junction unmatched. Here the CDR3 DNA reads TGCGCCAGCTCCTGGACAGGCGGGCGCGAGCAGTACTTC. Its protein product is CASSWTGGREQYF.

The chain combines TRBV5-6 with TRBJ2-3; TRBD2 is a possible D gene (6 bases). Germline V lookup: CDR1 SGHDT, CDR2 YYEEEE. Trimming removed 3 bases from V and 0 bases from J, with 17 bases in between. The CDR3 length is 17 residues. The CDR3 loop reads CASSSPGVMTSTDTQYF. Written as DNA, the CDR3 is TGTGCCAGCAGCTCGCCGGGAGTTATGACTAGCACAGATACGCAGTATTTT. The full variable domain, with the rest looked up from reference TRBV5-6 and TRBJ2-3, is DAGVTQSPTHLIKTRGQQVTLRCSPKSGHDTVSWYQQALGQGPQFIFQYYEEEERQRGNFPDRFSGHQFPNYSSELNVNALLLGDSALYLCASSSPGVMTSTDTQYFGPGTRLTVL.

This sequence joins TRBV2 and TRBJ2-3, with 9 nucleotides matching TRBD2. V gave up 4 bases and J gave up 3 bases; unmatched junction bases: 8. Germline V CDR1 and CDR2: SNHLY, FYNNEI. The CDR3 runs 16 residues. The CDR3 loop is CASSGASGKVTDTQYF. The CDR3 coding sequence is TGTGCCAGCAGTGGGGCTAGCGGGAAGGTAACAGATACGCAGTATTTT.

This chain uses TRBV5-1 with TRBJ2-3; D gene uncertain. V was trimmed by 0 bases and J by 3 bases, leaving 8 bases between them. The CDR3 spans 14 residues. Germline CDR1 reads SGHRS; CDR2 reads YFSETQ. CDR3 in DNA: TGCGCCAGCAGCTTGGCCGAATTGACAGATACGCAGTATTTT. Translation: CASSLAELTDTQYF. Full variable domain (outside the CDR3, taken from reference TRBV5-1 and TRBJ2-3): KAGVTQTPRYLIKTRGQQVTLSCSPISGHRSVSWYQQTPGQGLQFLFEYFSETQRNKGNFPGRFSGRQFSNSRSEMNVSTLELGDSALYLCASSLAELTDTQYFGPGTRLTVL.

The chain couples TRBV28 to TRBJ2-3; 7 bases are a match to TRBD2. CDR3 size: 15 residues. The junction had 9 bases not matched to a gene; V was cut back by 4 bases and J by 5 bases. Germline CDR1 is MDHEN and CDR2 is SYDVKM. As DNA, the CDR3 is TGTGCCAGCAGTTCCCCCGGTGGGAGGGAAGATACGCAGTATTTT. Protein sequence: CASSSPGGREDTQYF.

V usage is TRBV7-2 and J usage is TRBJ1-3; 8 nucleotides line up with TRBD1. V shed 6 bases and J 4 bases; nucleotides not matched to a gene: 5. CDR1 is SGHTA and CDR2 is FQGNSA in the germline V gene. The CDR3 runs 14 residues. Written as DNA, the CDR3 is TGTGCCAGCAGGCGGACAGGGCCCGGAAACACCATATATTTT. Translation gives CASRRTGPGNTIYF.

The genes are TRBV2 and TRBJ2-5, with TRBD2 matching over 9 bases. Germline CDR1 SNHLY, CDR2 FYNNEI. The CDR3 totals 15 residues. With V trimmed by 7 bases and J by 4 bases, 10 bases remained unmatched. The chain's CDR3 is CASNFLAGPGETQYF. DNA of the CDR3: TGTGCCAGCAATTTCCTAGCGGGGCCGGGAGAGACCCAGTACTTC.

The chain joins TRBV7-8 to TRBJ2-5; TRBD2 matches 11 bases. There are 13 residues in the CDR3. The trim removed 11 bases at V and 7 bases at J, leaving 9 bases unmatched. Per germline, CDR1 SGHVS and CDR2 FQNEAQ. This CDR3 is CAGKTSGKATQYF. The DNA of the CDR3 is TGTGCCGGGAAGACTAGCGGGAAAGCGACCCAGTACTTC.

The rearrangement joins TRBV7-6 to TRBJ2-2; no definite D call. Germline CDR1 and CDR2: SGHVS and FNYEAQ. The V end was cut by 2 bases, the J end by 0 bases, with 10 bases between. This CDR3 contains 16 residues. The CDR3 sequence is CASSLHATTNTGELFF. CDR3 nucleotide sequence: TGTGCCAGCAGCTTACATGCGACAACGAACACCGGGGAGCTGTTTTTT.

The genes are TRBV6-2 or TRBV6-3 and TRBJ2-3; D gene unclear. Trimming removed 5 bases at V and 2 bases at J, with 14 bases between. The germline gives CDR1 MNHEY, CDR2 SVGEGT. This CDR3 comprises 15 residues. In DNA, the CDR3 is TGTGCCAGCAGTCCGACATCTCGGTACACAGATACGCAGTATTTT. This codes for CASSPTSRYTDTQYF.

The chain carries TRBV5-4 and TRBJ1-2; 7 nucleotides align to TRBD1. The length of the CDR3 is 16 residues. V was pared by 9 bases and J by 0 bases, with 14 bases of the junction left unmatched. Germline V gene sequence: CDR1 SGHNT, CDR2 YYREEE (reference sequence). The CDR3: CATYPGGARANYGYTF. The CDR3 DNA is TGTGCCACCTACCCAGGGGGGGCCCGAGCTAACTATGGCTACACCTTC.

CDR3 sequence reads: CASSRRAGSPYEQYF. In DNA form, the CDR3 reads TGCGCCAGCAGCCGTAGGGCAGGGAGTCCCTACGAGCAGTACTTC. This chain links TRBV4-1 with TRBJ2-7; D is tentatively TRBD1 or TRBD2 (5 bases each). Germline V lookup: CDR1 MGHRA, CDR2 YSYEKL. The CDR3 runs to 15 residues. V was clipped by 4 bases and J by 2 bases, with 15 bases between them.

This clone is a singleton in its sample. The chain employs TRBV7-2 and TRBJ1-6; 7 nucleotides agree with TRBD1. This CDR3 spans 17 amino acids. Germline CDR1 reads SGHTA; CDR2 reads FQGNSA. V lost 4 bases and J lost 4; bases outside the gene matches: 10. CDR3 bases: TGTGCCAGCAGCTCGACTCCAGGGGGACCTTATAATTCACCCCTCCACTTT. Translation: CASSSTPGGPYNSPLHF.

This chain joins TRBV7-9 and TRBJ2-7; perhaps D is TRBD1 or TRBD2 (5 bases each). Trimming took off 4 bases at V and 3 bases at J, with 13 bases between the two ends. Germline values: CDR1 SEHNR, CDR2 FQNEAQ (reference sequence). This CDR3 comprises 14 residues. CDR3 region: CASSYPGPFYEQYF. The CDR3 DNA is TGTGCCAGCAGCTACCCGGGACCTTTCTACGAGCAGTACTTC.

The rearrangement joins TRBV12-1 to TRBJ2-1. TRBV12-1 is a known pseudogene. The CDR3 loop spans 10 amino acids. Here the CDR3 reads CPRAKGEQFF. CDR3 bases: TGCCCTCGGGCGAAGGGTGAGCAGTTCTTC.

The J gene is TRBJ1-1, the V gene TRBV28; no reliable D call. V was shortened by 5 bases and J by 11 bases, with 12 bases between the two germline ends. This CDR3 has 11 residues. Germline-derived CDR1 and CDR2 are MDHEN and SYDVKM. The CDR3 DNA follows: TGTGCCAGCAGTCCCGGAAGAGGTGCTTTCTTT. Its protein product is CASSPGRGAFF.

In DNA form, the CDR3 reads TGCGCCAGCAGCAGTCCACCCCTAGGGCACAATGAGCAGTTCTTC. It is translated as CASSSPPLGHNEQFF. The V gene is TRBV4-1, the J gene TRBJ2-1; D call uncertain. V lost 5 bases and J 5 bases, leaving 16 bases between the germline ends. The CDR3 is 15 residues long. Germline loops: CDR1 MGHRA, CDR2 YSYEKL.

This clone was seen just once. The CDR3 sequence is CASSLRPASGHVTDTQYF. The CDR3 region has the DNA TGTGCCAGCAGCTTAAGGCCGGCTAGCGGGCACGTCACAGATACGCAGTATTTT. The V and J genes are TRBV7-3 and TRBJ2-3; 8 nucleotides agree with TRBD2. From germline, CDR1 is SGHTA and CDR2 FQGTGA. Losses at the gene ends were 1 base for V and 2 bases for J; bases not matched to a gene: 11. The CDR3 has 18 amino acids. Drawing the rest from reference TRBV7-3 and TRBJ2-3, the complete variable domain is GAGVSQTPSNKVTEKGKYVELRCDPISGHTALYWYRQSLGQGPEFLIYFQGTGAADDSGLPNDRFFAVRPEGSVSTLKIQRTERGDSAVYLCASSLRPASGHVTDTQYFGPGTRLTVL.